Presented here are 14 T cell receptor beta chains from one specimen sequenced in a study of blood T cell repertoires in COVID-19. Sequencing used immunoSEQ multiplex PCR; TCRdb keeps in-frame clones, though not all of them. The table shows about 280,000 clones, with around 90% occurring only once. Sequenced material: peripheral blood. These receptors were collected from a man between 18 and 29 years old with active or convalescent COVID-19.

V gene TRBV4-1 combines with J gene TRBJ1-1; 7 bases fit TRBD1. The J segment lost 1 base and the V segment lost 1 base, leaving 3 bases of the junction unmatched. The CDR3 is 15 residues long. CDR1 is MGHRA, CDR2 YSYEKL, per germline. CDR3 sequence reads: CASSQGDSGNTEAFF. CDR3 in DNA: TGCGCCAGCAGCCAAGGGGACAGCGGGAACACTGAAGCTTTCTTT.

The chain combines TRBV3-1 (or the pseudogene TRBV3-2) with TRBJ2-1, with TRBD2 as a possible D gene (5 bases). The CDR3 loop spans 12 amino acids. V was cut by 4 bases and J by 9 bases, with 10 bases left in between. The germline CDR1 and CDR2 sequences are LGHDT and YNNKEL (reference sequence). For the CDR3, the DNA is TGTGCCAGCAGCCTAACTAGGAGTGAGCAGTTCTTC. It specifies CASSLTRSEQFF.

The chain combines TRBV10-2 with TRBJ2-3, with 7 bases lining up with TRBD2. V lost 2 bases to trimming and J lost 4 bases; unmatched junction nucleotides: 6. Per germline, CDR1 WSHSY and CDR2 SAAADI. There are 15 residues in the CDR3. DNA of the CDR3: TGCGCCAGCAGTGAGGGGCGGGGGAGCGCAGATACGCAGTATTTT. This encodes CASSEGRGSADTQYF.

The gene calls are TRBV19 and TRBJ1-2, with D maybe TRBD1 (6 bases). The CDR3 loop spans 13 amino acids. Per the germline V gene, CDR1 is LNHDA and CDR2 is SQIVND (reference sequence). The germline V and J ends were trimmed by 5 bases and 7 bases, with 14 bases remaining between them. CDR3 residues: CASSYRDLAGYTF. Here the CDR3 DNA reads TGTGCCAGTAGTTACAGGGATTTGGCTGGCTACACCTTC.

This rearrangement joins TRBV25-1 to TRBJ2-2, with D perhaps TRBD1 (5 bases). Deletions cut 9 bases from V and 1 base from J, with 18 bases between. The CDR3 sequence is 16 residues long. Germline V gene sequence: CDR1 MGHDK, CDR2 SYGVNS. CDR3 coding DNA: TGTGCCAGTAAAAAACCAGGGCCTCTGAACACCGGGGAGCTGTTTTTT. Translated: CASKKPGPLNTGELFF. The complete variable domain, with remaining parts taken from reference TRBV25-1 and TRBJ2-2, reads EADIYQTPRYLVIGTGKKITLECSQTMGHDKMYWYQQDPGMELHLIHYSYGVNSTEKGDLSSESTVSRIRTEHFPLTLESARPSHTSQYLCASKKPGPLNTGELFFGEGSRLTVL.

The rearrangement links TRBV19 to TRBJ1-5; 8 bases align to TRBD1. The germline gives CDR1 LNHDA, CDR2 SQIVND (reference sequence). V trimming: 4 bases; J trimming: 5 bases; junction bases outside the gene matches: 7. The length of the CDR3 is 15 residues. CDR3 DNA: TGTGCCAGTAGTACGACCGGGACAGGATATCAGCCCCAGCATTTT. Amino acid sequence: CASSTTGTGYQPQHF.

The chain combines TRBV10-3 with TRBJ1-1; 8 bases fit TRBD1. Trimming cost V 7 bases and J 1 base; bases outside gene matches: 2. The CDR3 is 13 amino acids. Germline CDR1 is ENHRY and CDR2 is SYGVKD. The chain's CDR3 is CAINDRGNTEAFF. The CDR3 bases are TGTGCCATCAACGACAGGGGGAACACTGAAGCTTTCTTT.

The sample holds a few counts of this clone. CDR3 residues: CASGSRGITEAFF. CDR3 in DNA: TGTGCCAGCGGGTCGCGGGGGATCACTGAAGCTTTCTTT. V and J are TRBV27 and TRBJ1-1, with D possibly being TRBD1 (5 bases). The V gene's germline CDR1 is MNHEY and CDR2 SMNVEV (reference sequence). Trimming shortened V by 8 bases and J by 4 bases, and 14 bases separated the two germline ends. The CDR3 has 13 amino acids.

On this clone itself: The sample has other DNA sequences that encode this CDR3 too. The chain combines TRBV19 with TRBJ2-2, with a possible D match to TRBD2 (5 bases). The length of the CDR3 is 13 residues. Germline assignment: CDR1 LNHDA and CDR2 SQIVND (reference sequence). V was trimmed by 3 bases and J by 5 bases, leaving 7 bases between them. CDR3 amino acids: CASSIGETGELFF. The CDR3 nucleotides are TGTGCCAGTAGTATCGGGGAGACCGGGGAGCTGTTTTTT. Combining the CDR3 with reference TRBV19 and TRBJ2-2 gives the whole variable domain DGGITQSPKYLFRKEGQNVTLSCEQNLNHDAMYWYRQDPGQGLRLIYYSQIVNDFQKGDIAEGYSVSREKKESFPLTVTSAQKNPTAFYLCASSIGETGELFFGEGSRLTVL.

The chain uses TRBV19 and TRBJ1-5; D remains ambiguous. V lost 7 bases, J lost 7 bases, and 23 bases lay in between. The germline V gene has CDR1 LNHDA and CDR2 SQIVND (reference sequence). The CDR3 has 16 residues. In DNA, the CDR3 is TGTGCCAGTACTCTCGCCGGGAGGAGAGGCCTACAGCCCCAGCATTTT. Amino acid sequence: CASTLAGRRGLQPQHF.

The chain recombines TRBV5-5 with TRBJ2-3; possible D gene TRBD2, 5 bases. Per germline, CDR1 SGHKS and CDR2 YYEKEE (reference sequence). Trimming took off 4 bases at V and 6 bases at J, with 9 bases between the two ends. This CDR3 is 12 amino acids long. The CDR3 coding sequence is TGTGCCAGCAGCCCAGGACTCGATACGCAGTATTTT. Amino acids: CASSPGLDTQYF.

The gene calls are TRBV2 and TRBJ2-3, with D possibly TRBD2 on 6 matching bases. The CDR3 covers 14 residues. Per germline, CDR1 SNHLY and CDR2 FYNNEI. Trimming removed 2 bases at V and 5 bases at J, with 11 bases between. The CDR3 loop reads CASSEMRGIDTQYF. CDR3 DNA sequence: TGTGCCAGCAGTGAAATGCGGGGTATAGATACGCAGTATTTT.

The chain combines TRBV7-9 with TRBJ1-5; 8 bases are shared with TRBD1. The CDR3 runs 17 residues. V lost 1 base, J lost 7 bases, and 12 bases stayed unmatched. Germline V gene lookup returns CDR1 SEHNR and CDR2 FQNEAQ (reference sequence). CDR3 loop: CASSLEYTAGGQQPQHF. The CDR3, as DNA: TGTGCCAGCAGCTTAGAGTATACGGCAGGGGGCCAACAGCCCCAGCATTTT.

The rearrangement uses TRBV2 and TRBJ2-5, with 15 bases matching TRBD2. This CDR3 contains 17 residues. With 7 bases clipped from V and 2 bases from J, the junction kept 8 bases outside the gene matches. From germline, CDR1 is SNHLY and CDR2 FYNNEI. The CDR3, as DNA: TGTGCCAGCACCACCGGGACTAGCGGGGGGAAACAAGAGACCCAGTACTTC. Protein product: CASTTGTSGGKQETQYF.